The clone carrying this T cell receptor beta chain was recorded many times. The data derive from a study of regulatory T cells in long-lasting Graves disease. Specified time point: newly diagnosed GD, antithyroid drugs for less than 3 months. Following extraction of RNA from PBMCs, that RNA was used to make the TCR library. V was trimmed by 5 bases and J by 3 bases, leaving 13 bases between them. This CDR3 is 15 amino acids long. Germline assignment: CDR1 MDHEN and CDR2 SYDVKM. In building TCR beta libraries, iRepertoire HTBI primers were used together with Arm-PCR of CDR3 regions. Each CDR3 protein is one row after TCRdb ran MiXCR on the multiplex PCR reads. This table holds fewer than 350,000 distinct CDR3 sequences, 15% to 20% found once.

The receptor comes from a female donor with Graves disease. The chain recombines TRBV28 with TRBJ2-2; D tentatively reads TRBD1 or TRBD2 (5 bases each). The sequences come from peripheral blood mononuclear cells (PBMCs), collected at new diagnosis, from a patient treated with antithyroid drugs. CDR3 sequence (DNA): TGTGCCAGCAGTCCGTCGGGACCCCACACCGGGGAGCTGTTTTTT. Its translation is CASSPSGPHTGELFF.